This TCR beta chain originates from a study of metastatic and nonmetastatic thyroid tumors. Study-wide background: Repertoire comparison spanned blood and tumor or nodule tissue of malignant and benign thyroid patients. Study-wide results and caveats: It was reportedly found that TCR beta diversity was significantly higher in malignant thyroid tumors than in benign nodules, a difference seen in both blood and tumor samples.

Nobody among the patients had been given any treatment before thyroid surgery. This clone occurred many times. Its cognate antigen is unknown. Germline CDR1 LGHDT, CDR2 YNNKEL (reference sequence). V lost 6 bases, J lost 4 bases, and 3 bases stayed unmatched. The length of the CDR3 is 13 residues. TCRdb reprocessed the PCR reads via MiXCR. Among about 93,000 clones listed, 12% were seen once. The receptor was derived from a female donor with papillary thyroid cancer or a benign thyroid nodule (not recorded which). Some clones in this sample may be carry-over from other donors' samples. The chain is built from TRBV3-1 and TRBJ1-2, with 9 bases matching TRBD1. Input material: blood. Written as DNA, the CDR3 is TGTGCCAGCAGACGACAGGGGGGCTATGGCTACACCTTC. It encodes CASRRQGGYGYTF.